One and the same sample provided the 30 T cell receptor beta chains below, sequenced in a study of cytomegalovirus exposure and HLA in healthy donors. Primers included in the PCR were 60 Vbeta and 13 Jbeta primers. Profiling relied on immunoSEQ multiplex PCR, and the TCRdb table lists in-frame clones only, not all of them. The sample has about 140,000 clones; 73% are singletons. Sample: PBMCs. Receptors were obtained from a woman aged 35 to 49 in good health and CMV-seronegative.

This chain uses TRBV7-8 with TRBJ2-1; unclear D gene. V gave up 7 bases and J gave up 2 bases, with 15 bases separating them. Germline V gives CDR1 SGHVS, CDR2 FQNEAQ. The CDR3 spans 15 residues. The CDR3 protein is CASIRGTRTYNEQFF. CDR3 sequence (DNA): TGTGCCAGCATCAGAGGTACAAGAACCTACAATGAGCAGTTCTTC.

V usage is TRBV4-1 and J usage is TRBJ2-1, with 7 bases aligning to TRBD1. CDR1 is MGHRA, CDR2 YSYEKL, per germline. This CDR3 has 17 residues. J gave up 0 bases and V 4 bases, and 9 bases lay outside the gene matches. The CDR3 sequence: CASSPRTGTSSYNEQFF. CDR3 nucleotides: TGCGCCAGCAGCCCTAGGACAGGTACTAGCTCCTACAATGAGCAGTTCTTC.

A word on this clone: At the DNA level, this CDR3 is encoded by other sequences in the same sample as well. This chain links TRBV5-6 with TRBJ1-5; possibly TRBD1 for D (5 bases). Germline CDR1 and CDR2: SGHDT and YYEEEE. The V end was cut by 3 bases, the J end by 4 bases, with 8 bases between. The length of the CDR3 is 13 residues. CDR3 residues: CASSSGWNQPQHF. The CDR3 DNA reads as TGTGCCAGCAGCTCAGGGTGGAATCAGCCCCAGCATTTT.

The rearrangement uses TRBV5-1 and TRBJ1-2; tentatively, D is TRBD1 (5 bases). V was trimmed by 0 bases and J by 4 bases, leaving 7 bases between them. This CDR3 is 13 amino acids long. Germline values: CDR1 SGHRS, CDR2 YFSETQ. The CDR3 protein is CASSLDRFYGYTF. For the CDR3, the DNA is TGCGCCAGCAGCTTGGACAGGTTCTATGGCTACACCTTC.

This clone has just one count. J is TRBJ2-1 and V is TRBV5-6, with 7 bases lining up with TRBD1. The CDR3 is 18 amino acids. After removal of 2 bases from V and 1 base from J, the junction contained 12 bases not matched to a gene. Germline values: CDR1 SGHDT, CDR2 YYEEEE. The CDR3 DNA is TGTGCCAGCAGCTTTGGGATTGACAGGGACCTTTCCTACAATGAGCAGTTCTTC. Amino acids: CASSFGIDRDLSYNEQFF. The variable domain in full, completed from reference TRBV5-6 and TRBJ2-1, reads DAGVTQSPTHLIKTRGQQVTLRCSPKSGHDTVSWYQQALGQGPQFIFQYYEEEERQRGNFPDRFSGHQFPNYSSELNVNALLLGDSALYLCASSFGIDRDLSYNEQFFGPGTRLTVL.

This chain joins TRBV6-1 and TRBJ2-3, with D tentatively TRBD2 (6 bases). Trimming cost V 7 bases and J 6 bases, with 20 bases left between them. Germline CDR1 and CDR2: MNHNS and SASEGT. The CDR3 covers 15 residues. The CDR3 DNA reads TGTGCCAGCACCAGGAGGGGCCTCGGGACGGATACGCAGTATTTT. Translation gives CASTRRGLGTDTQYF.

A word on this clone: The identical CDR3 is also encoded by other nucleotide sequences in the sample. The J gene is TRBJ1-1, the V gene TRBV5-1; D uncertain. The V gene's germline CDR1 is SGHRS and CDR2 YFSETQ. The CDR3 totals 13 residues. Deletions cut 0 bases from V and 0 bases from J, with 3 bases between. CDR3 sequence reads: CASSLDMNTEAFF. In DNA, the CDR3 is TGCGCCAGCAGCTTGGACATGAACACTGAAGCTTTCTTT.

This clone was counted only a few times. The V call is TRBV6-5, the J call TRBJ2-2, with D possibly TRBD1 on 6 matching bases. The length of the CDR3 is 16 residues. Germline V CDR1 and CDR2: MNHEY, SVGAGI. Trimming took 0 bases from V and 5 from J, leaving 13 bases between them. In DNA form, the CDR3 reads TGTGCCAGCAGTTACTCAGTGACAGGAGTAACCGGGGAGCTGTTTTTT. Translating gives CASSYSVTGVTGELFF.

The rearrangement links TRBV7-2 to TRBJ1-2; D perhaps matches TRBD1 (6 bases). This CDR3 comprises 15 residues. Germline V CDR1 and CDR2: SGHTA, FQGNSA. V was shortened by 1 base and J by 1 base, with 10 bases between the two germline ends. CDR3: CASSLGWGLNYGYTF. DNA for the CDR3: TGTGCCAGCAGCTTAGGGTGGGGGCTTAACTATGGCTACACCTTC.

The chain combines TRBV9 with TRBJ1-2; unclear D gene. The length of the CDR3 is 13 residues. Trimming shortened V by 0 bases and J by 8 bases, and 11 bases separated the two germline ends. The V gene's germline CDR1 is SGDLS and CDR2 YYNGEE. The CDR3 sequence is CASSVEAAYGYTF. In DNA form, the CDR3 reads TGTGCCAGCAGCGTAGAGGCGGCATACGGCTACACCTTC.

This rearrangement joins TRBV5-1 to TRBJ2-1; 9 bases align to TRBD2. This CDR3 region has 16 residues. Germline CDR1 and CDR2: SGHRS and YFSETQ. The junction had 7 bases not matched to a gene; V was cut back by 6 bases and J by 0 bases. The CDR3 sequence: CASNEGSGSSYNEQFF. The CDR3 bases are TGCGCCAGCAACGAGGGTAGCGGGAGCTCCTACAATGAGCAGTTCTTC. Full variable domain (missing parts from reference TRBV5-1 and TRBJ2-1): KAGVTQTPRYLIKTRGQQVTLSCSPISGHRSVSWYQQTPGQGLQFLFEYFSETQRNKGNFPGRFSGRQFSNSRSEMNVSTLELGDSALYLCASNEGSGSSYNEQFFGPGTRLTVL.

The CDR3 loop is CASSPGGQETQYF. The CDR3 DNA is TGTGCCAGCAGCCCGGGGGGACAAGAGACCCAGTACTTC. The rearrangement joins TRBV7-9 to TRBJ2-5; 7 bases are shared with TRBD2. The V segment lost 5 bases and the J segment 2 bases; nucleotides outside the gene matches: 2. The length of the CDR3 is 13 residues. Germline values: CDR1 SEHNR, CDR2 FQNEAQ (reference sequence).

The J gene is TRBJ2-5, the V gene TRBV27; D possibly corresponds to TRBD2 (5 bases). CDR3 size: 13 residues. Germline CDR1 reads MNHEY; CDR2 reads SMNVEV (reference sequence). V was trimmed by 7 bases and J by 1 base, leaving 10 bases between them. CDR3 protein: CASKQTIQETQYF. As DNA, the CDR3 is TGTGCCAGCAAACAGACTATCCAAGAGACCCAGTACTTC.

This clone was seen only once. This sample also contains other DNA sequences that code for the same CDR3. The chain has TRBV4-1 and TRBJ2-5; a weak D match, TRBD2 (6 bases). The CDR3 contains 13 residues. The V and J ends lost 1 base and 8 bases respectively, with 11 bases between them. From germline, CDR1 is MGHRA and CDR2 YSYEKL. CDR3 sequence reads: CASSQAGEETQYF. DNA for the CDR3: TGCGCCAGCAGCCAAGCGGGGGAGGAAACCCAGTACTTC.

This sequence joins TRBV2 and TRBJ1-3; D is perhaps TRBD1 (5 bases). Looked up from germline, CDR1 is SNHLY and CDR2 is FYNNEI. The CDR3 spans 16 residues. V lost 6 bases and J 0 bases, leaving 15 bases between the germline ends. CDR3 nucleotides: TGTGCCAGCAGAATCAGGGCCCAAAGCTCTGGAAACACCATATATTTT. This sequence encodes CASRIRAQSSGNTIYF.

About this clone: A junction boundary mismatches the germline segment, possibly from a read error. DNA of the CDR3: TGTGCTAGCAGCTCCTCACTAGCGGGGGGACAAGAGACCCAGTACTTC. This translates into CASSSSLAGGQETQYF. The chain combines TRBV7-7 with TRBJ2-5, with TRBD2 matching over 12 bases. CDR3 length: 16 residues. Germline loops: CDR1 SSHAT, CDR2 FNYEAQ (reference sequence).

About this clone: Other DNA sequences in this specimen translate into the identical CDR3. V usage is TRBV7-9 and J usage is TRBJ1-6, with TRBD1 identical over 7 bases. This CDR3 has 13 amino acids. Trimming at V came to 1 base and at J to 9 bases, leaving 0 bases not matched to a gene. Germline V gives CDR1 SEHNR, CDR2 FQNEAQ (reference sequence). The CDR3 region is CASSLGQGSPLHF. In nucleotides, the CDR3 is TGTGCCAGCAGCTTAGGACAGGGTTCACCCCTCCACTTT.

V gene TRBV7-6 combines with J gene TRBJ1-5, with D possibly TRBD1 on 6 matching bases. The V and J ends lost 0 bases and 2 bases respectively, with 14 bases between them. Germline V gene sequence: CDR1 SGHVS, CDR2 FNYEAQ. CDR3 length: 17 residues. The CDR3 loop is CASSLAPRGHRNQPQHF. The CDR3 DNA is TGTGCCAGCAGCTTAGCTCCACGGGGACACCGCAATCAGCCCCAGCATTTT.

This chain uses TRBV5-1 with TRBJ1-2, with unresolved D. The CDR3 spans 13 residues. Germline V gives CDR1 SGHRS, CDR2 YFSETQ. V lost 5 bases and J 2 bases, leaving 10 bases between the germline ends. The CDR3 reads CASRETANYGYTF. DNA for the CDR3: TGCGCCAGCAGAGAGACTGCAAACTATGGCTACACCTTC.

There are a few counts of this clone. The chain employs TRBV5-4 and TRBJ1-1; D is possibly TRBD1 (6 bases). The CDR3 is 16 amino acids. Between the trimmed V and J ends, which lost 2 bases and 1 base, there was a span of 15 bases. Per germline, CDR1 SGHNT and CDR2 YYREEE (reference sequence). The CDR3 loop is CASSLGSGAANTEAFF. CDR3 nucleotide sequence: TGTGCCAGCAGCTTAGGTTCAGGGGCGGCGAACACTGAAGCTTTCTTT.

About this clone itself: One end of the junction is discordant with germline, which a read error may explain. The V gene is TRBV7-9, the J gene TRBJ2-5; 8 bases match TRBD1. Germline CDR1 reads SEHNR; CDR2 reads FQNEAQ (reference sequence). The CDR3 contains 14 residues. DNA for the CDR3: TGTTCCAGCAGCCCCGGACAGGGCCAAGAGACCCAGTACTTC. Translating gives CSSSPGQGQETQYF.

This sequence joins TRBV29-1 and TRBJ2-1; tentatively, D is TRBD2 (5 bases). Per germline, CDR1 SQVTM and CDR2 ANQGSEA. The length of the CDR3 is 12 residues. V gave up 6 bases and J gave up 9 bases, with 15 bases separating them. The CDR3, as DNA: TGCAGCGTAGAAAAACTAGAATCTGAGCAGTTCTTC. Translated: CSVEKLESEQFF.

This chain uses TRBV21-1 with TRBJ2-7; TRBD2, the D gene given by the table, was not confirmed from the DNA. TRBV21-1 is a pseudogene. The CDR3 runs 16 residues. CDR3 sequence: CASSPSGLAGRYEQYV. The CDR3, as DNA: TGTGCCAGCAGCCCCTCGGGACTAGCGGGGAGGTACGAGCAGTACGTC.

There are a few counts of this clone. This chain joins TRBV6-6 and TRBJ1-6, with 7 bases that match TRBD1. Per germline, CDR1 MNHNY and CDR2 SVGAGI (reference sequence). CDR3 length equals 15 residues. V lost 2 bases and J lost 6; bases outside the gene matches: 4. CDR3 sequence (DNA): TGTGCCAGCAGTTACCCCGGGACAGCTAATTCACCCCTCCACTTT. Its protein product is CASSYPGTANSPLHF.

This clone has more than one count but fewer than ten. The gene calls are TRBV5-4 and TRBJ1-2; no definite D call. V lost 0 bases, J lost 8 bases, and 20 bases lay in between. Looked up from germline, CDR1 is SGHNT and CDR2 is YYREEE (reference sequence). The CDR3 contains 16 residues. The CDR3 is CASSLDLPGVSGGYTF. The CDR3 coding sequence is TGTGCCAGCAGCTTGGACTTACCGGGAGTTTCGGGCGGCTACACCTTC.

The chain recombines TRBV13 with TRBJ2-5; 9 positions agree with TRBD2. V shed 0 bases, J shed 5 bases, and the junction held 10 bases outside the gene matches. The germline V gene has CDR1 PRHDT and CDR2 FYEKMQ (reference sequence). The CDR3 is made up of 17 amino acids. The CDR3 protein is CASSLGRGGVPLETQYF. The CDR3 nucleotides read TGTGCCAGCAGCTTAGGGCGGGGGGGGGTTCCTTTGGAGACCCAGTACTTC.

As concerns this clone: This same CDR3 is encoded by further DNA sequences in the sample. The rearrangement links TRBV4-1 to TRBJ2-3; D may be TRBD2 (5 bases). The CDR3 is 16 amino acids. The V end lost 1 base, the J end lost 1 base, and 12 bases lay between the germline ends. Germline V CDR1 and CDR2: MGHRA, YSYEKL. CDR3 region: CASSQGTSVGTDTQYF. In DNA, the CDR3 is TGCGCCAGCAGCCAAGGGACTTCGGTAGGCACAGATACGCAGTATTTT.

This clone has only one observation. The CDR3 nucleotides are TGTGCCAGTAGTCGCACCCGGCAGGGCAGTCAGCCCCAGCATTTT. Protein sequence: CASSRTRQGSQPQHF. V usage is TRBV19 and J usage is TRBJ1-5; perhaps TRBD1 as D (5 bases). This CDR3 contains 15 residues. V lost 5 bases to trimming and J lost 6 bases, with 17 bases between them. Germline V gene sequence: CDR1 LNHDA, CDR2 SQIVND (reference sequence). Full variable domain (rest looked up from reference TRBV19 and TRBJ1-5): DGGITQSPKYLFRKEGQNVTLSCEQNLNHDAMYWYRQDPGQGLRLIYYSQIVNDFQKGDIAEGYSVSREKKESFPLTVTSAQKNPTAFYLCASSRTRQGSQPQHFGDGTRLSIL.

The CDR3 reads CASRTGGNQPQHF. The CDR3 DNA reads TGTGCCAGCAGAACAGGGGGCAATCAGCCCCAGCATTTT. The chain is built from TRBV6-6 and TRBJ1-5; 7 bases align to TRBD1. Trimming took 6 bases from V and 2 from J; bases not matched to a gene: 1. Germline V gene data show CDR1 as MNHNY and CDR2 as SVGAGI (reference sequence). This CDR3 has 13 amino acids.

V gene TRBV5-4 combines with J gene TRBJ2-3, with 7 bases that match TRBD2. The junction had 5 bases not matched to a gene; V was cut back by 2 bases and J by 2 bases. Germline-derived CDR1 and CDR2 are SGHNT and YYREEE (reference sequence). This CDR3 contains 15 residues. In nucleotides, the CDR3 is TGTGCCAGCAGCTTAGCGGGGCTCCACACAGATACGCAGTATTTT. It is translated as CASSLAGLHTDTQYF.